The sequence of this TCR beta chain was determined in a study of OX40 agonist ivuxolimab in advanced cancers. On the study more broadly: Ivuxolimab, which patients received intravenously every 2 weeks, was dosed at 0.01 to 10 mg/kg. Among those enrolled, mean age was about 58 years (range roughly 20 to 85) and roughly 84% were male.

The sampling schedule covered blood at baseline, cycle 4 day 1, and cycle 7 day 1. Assay: immunoSEQ multiplex PCR; the TCRdb copy retains only in-frame clones and omits some. The table lists roughly 60,000 clones, roughly nine tenths of them singletons. V lost 3 bases and J 0 bases, leaving 13 bases between the germline ends. CDR3 size: 15 residues. The germline V gene encodes CDR1 SGHRS and CDR2 YFSETQ. This clone was recorded a few times. The sequences come from CD4+ or CD8+ T cells sorted from blood, collected in a trial of the OX40 agonist ivuxolimab. The sequence was collected from an adult with an advanced solid tumor such as melanoma, head and neck, liver or kidney cancer. This chain uses TRBV5-1 with TRBJ2-7; TRBD2 might be the D (7 bases). CDR3 in amino acids: CASSSAGALSYEQYF. The CDR3 nucleotides read TGCGCCAGCAGCTCGGCGGGGGCCCTCTCCTACGAGCAGTACTTC.